One and the same sample provided the 25 T cell receptor beta chains below, sequenced in a study of CD8 T cells in Susac syndrome. Random hexamers were used to reverse transcribe the RNA input (roughly 0.5 to 1 ug). TCRdb analysed the immunoSEQ multiplex PCR reads with MiXCR anew, one entry per CDR3 protein. This table has 150,000 or so distinct CDR3 sequences, around 95% appearing once. Material: CD4+ T cells from PBMCs. These receptors all come from a human donor in good health.

V is TRBV28 and J is TRBJ1-5, with D maybe TRBD1 (6 bases). Trimming removed 11 bases at V and 7 bases at J, with 21 bases between. CDR1 and CDR2 (germline): MDHEN, SYDVKM. The CDR3 totals 14 residues. In DNA form, the CDR3 reads TGTGCCCAGCAAAGGGGGGAGGTAAGCCAGCCCCAGCATTTT. Its translation: CAQQRGEVSQPQHF.

The chain combines TRBV9 with TRBJ1-5; TRBD1 agrees at 10 bases. There are 15 residues in the CDR3. The trim removed 5 bases at V and 4 bases at J, leaving 6 bases unmatched. The V gene's germline CDR1 is SGDLS and CDR2 YYNGEE. The CDR3 sequence is CASRATGGQNQPQHF. The CDR3 bases are TGTGCCAGCAGAGCGACAGGGGGCCAAAATCAGCCCCAGCATTTT.

The chain couples TRBV20-1 to TRBJ2-5; 7 bases map to TRBD2. V lost 2 bases to trimming and J lost 2 bases; unmatched junction nucleotides: 5. Germline CDR1 DFQATT, CDR2 SNEGSKA (reference sequence). The CDR3 consists of 14 residues. CDR3: CSARLADAQETQYF. DNA of the CDR3: TGCAGTGCTAGACTAGCGGACGCTCAAGAGACCCAGTACTTC.

This clonotype was counted once. V is TRBV7-8 and J is TRBJ2-2, with 7 bases that match TRBD2. The CDR3 spans 14 residues. Germline V gene lookup returns CDR1 SGHVS and CDR2 FQNEAQ. After removal of 5 bases from V and 2 bases from J, the junction contained 2 bases not matched to a gene. CDR3 protein: CASSASGNTGELFF. CDR3 in DNA: TGTGCCAGCAGCGCTAGCGGTAACACCGGGGAGCTGTTTTTT.

In nucleotides, the CDR3 is TGCAGCGTTCAGGGGAGCACTGAAGCTTTCTTT. Amino acids: CSVQGSTEAFF. The rearrangement links TRBV29-1 to TRBJ1-1; the D gene is possibly TRBD1 (6 bases). From germline, CDR1 is SQVTM and CDR2 ANQGSEA. V lost 5 bases to trimming and J lost 4 bases, with 8 bases between them. The CDR3 contains 11 residues.

V is TRBV12-3 or TRBV12-4 and J is TRBJ1-1; TRBD1 might be the D (6 bases). The germline V and J ends were trimmed by 5 bases and 7 bases, with 17 bases remaining between them. The length of the CDR3 is 14 residues. The chain's CDR3 is CASSLTGRGGEAFF. Written as DNA, the CDR3 is TGTGCCAGCAGTCTAACAGGGCGCGGGGGTGAAGCTTTCTTT.

The chain employs TRBV29-1 and TRBJ2-5, with unresolved D. V was trimmed by 4 bases and J by 3 bases, leaving 9 bases between them. CDR1 and CDR2 from the germline V gene are SQVTM and ANQGSEA. The CDR3 runs to 12 residues. CDR3 nucleotides: TGCAGCGTTGTTGTAGTGGAAGAGACCCAGTACTTC. Translated: CSVVVVEETQYF. Based on the CDR3 plus reference TRBV29-1 and TRBJ2-5, the full variable domain is SAVISQKPSRDICQRGTSLTIQCQVDSQVTMMFWYRQQPGQSLTLIATANQGSEATYESGFVIDKFPISRPNLTFSTLTVSNMSPEDSSIYLCSVVVVEETQYFGPGTRLLVL.

The chain couples TRBV29-1 to TRBJ1-4; no definite D call. V lost 4 bases and J lost 8, with 14 bases in between. This CDR3 is 13 amino acids long. The germline V gene encodes CDR1 SQVTM and CDR2 ANQGSEA. CDR3 sequence (DNA): TGCAGCGTTGTTCAGACACGCGGGGAAAAACTGTTTTTT. Its translation: CSVVQTRGEKLFF.

The gene calls are TRBV30 and TRBJ1-4; no firm D call. The CDR3 consists of 15 residues. CDR1 is GTSNPN and CDR2 is SVGIG in the germline V gene (reference sequence). V was shortened by 0 bases and J by 0 bases, with 8 bases between the two germline ends. The CDR3 DNA follows: TGTGCCTGGAGTGTACTCACAACAACTAATGAAAAACTGTTTTTT. Translated: CAWSVLTTTNEKLFF.

The CDR3 reads CAWSPIGYQPQHF. For the CDR3, the DNA is TGTGCCTGGAGTCCCATTGGGTATCAGCCCCAGCATTTT. V is TRBV30 and J is TRBJ1-5; D is unresolved. V lost 2 bases to trimming and J lost 5 bases, with 10 bases between them. Looked up from germline, CDR1 is GTSNPN and CDR2 is SVGIG (reference sequence). The CDR3 extends over 13 amino acids.

V is TRBV20-1 and J is TRBJ2-7; D gene unclear. The CDR3 is 12 amino acids. V lost 1 base to trimming and J lost 1 base, with 5 bases between them. The germline CDR1 and CDR2 sequences are DFQATT and SNEGSKA (reference sequence). CDR3 sequence (DNA): TGCAGTGCTAGAGTGCAGTCCTACGAGCAGTACTTC. It encodes CSARVQSYEQYF.

The rearrangement links TRBV29-1 to TRBJ2-1, with 9 nucleotides matching TRBD1. After removal of 6 bases from V and 12 bases from J, the junction contained 6 bases not matched to a gene. CDR1 is SQVTM, CDR2 ANQGSEA, per germline. The CDR3 length is 11 residues. CDR3 protein: CSVGQGERQFF. CDR3 in DNA: TGCAGCGTGGGACAGGGAGAAAGGCAGTTCTTC.

The chain links TRBV20-1 to TRBJ1-6; no firm D call. The V end was cut by 0 bases, the J end by 8 bases, with 5 bases between. The CDR3 runs to 12 residues. Germline V gene lookup returns CDR1 DFQATT and CDR2 SNEGSKA (reference sequence). CDR3: CSARDWDSPLHF. The CDR3 DNA is TGCAGTGCTAGAGATTGGGATTCACCCCTCCACTTT.

The genes are TRBV29-1 and TRBJ2-2; D gene unclear. Germline loops: CDR1 SQVTM, CDR2 ANQGSEA. The V and J ends lost 6 bases and 2 bases respectively, with 13 bases between them. The CDR3 sequence is 14 residues long. The CDR3 reads CSVSPSRNTGELFF. In DNA form, the CDR3 reads TGCAGCGTCTCCCCTAGTCGAAACACCGGGGAGCTGTTTTTT.

The chain has TRBV20-1 and TRBJ2-1, with 10 bases aligning to TRBD2. CDR3 length: 15 residues. J gave up 5 bases and V 3 bases, and 7 bases lay outside the gene matches. Germline V gene data show CDR1 as DFQATT and CDR2 as SNEGSKA (reference sequence). CDR3 DNA: TGCAGTGCTAGCCATAGCGGGGGGCTCGACAATGAGCAGTTCTTC. This gives the protein CSASHSGGLDNEQFF.

V is TRBV4-2 and J is TRBJ2-5, with 8 bases identical to TRBD1. There are 16 residues in the CDR3. CDR1 is LGHNA and CDR2 is YNFKEQ in the germline V gene. V lost 0 bases, J lost 5 bases, and 8 bases stayed unmatched. The CDR3 coding sequence is TGTGCCAGCAGCCAAGATATCAGGGGGCCGTTGGAGACCCAGTACTTC. Translated, it gives CASSQDIRGPLETQYF.

This chain connects TRBV7-6 to TRBJ1-5, with TRBD1 matching 11 bases. Per the germline V gene, CDR1 is SGHVS and CDR2 is FNYEAQ. This CDR3 comprises 15 residues. Trimming at V came to 5 bases and at J to 5 bases, leaving 5 bases not matched to a gene. CDR3 nucleotides: TGTGCCAGCAGCCTAGGACAGGGGGCCTATCAGCCCCAGCATTTT. Translated, it gives CASSLGQGAYQPQHF.

V and J are TRBV15 and TRBJ2-7; D possibly uses TRBD1 or TRBD2 (5 bases each). The CDR3 covers 14 residues. Germline-derived CDR1 and CDR2 are LNHNV and YYDKDF (reference sequence). Trimming pared 8 bases from V and 0 bases from J, leaving 14 bases between. The CDR3 spells CATAYGASSYEQYF. The CDR3 coding sequence is TGTGCCACCGCGTACGGGGCGAGCTCCTACGAGCAGTACTTC. Variable domain in full (rest from reference TRBV15 and TRBJ2-7): DAMVIQNPRYQVTQFGKPVTLSCSQTLNHNVMYWYQQKSSQAPKLLFHYYDKDFNNEADTPDNFQSRRPNTSFCFLDIRSPGLGDTAMYLCATAYGASSYEQYFGPGTRLTVT.

This chain joins TRBV12-3 or TRBV12-4 and TRBJ1-5; a possible D gene is TRBD1 (6 bases). This CDR3 contains 15 residues. V was cut by 6 bases and J by 2 bases, with 14 bases left in between. CDR3 protein: CASRPDGGGNQPQHF. DNA of the CDR3: TGTGCCAGCAGACCGGACGGGGGCGGCAATCAGCCCCAGCATTTT.

The chain uses TRBV30 and TRBJ2-3, with 8 bases that match TRBD1. The CDR3 runs 16 residues. Per the germline V gene, CDR1 is GTSNPN and CDR2 is SVGIG (reference sequence). J was trimmed by 6 bases and V by 2 bases; bases with no gene match: 13. The CDR3 DNA sequence: TGTGCCTGGAGTAGGTGGGCAGGGGGCAAATTGGATACGCAGTATTTT. Translated: CAWSRWAGGKLDTQYF.

The chain has TRBV12-3 or TRBV12-4 and TRBJ1-5; tentatively, D is TRBD1 (6 bases). There are 14 residues in the CDR3. Between the trimmed V and J ends, which lost 5 bases and 4 bases, there was a span of 12 bases. CDR3 sequence: CASSRGGRNQPQHF. CDR3 sequence (DNA): TGTGCCAGCAGTCGAGGGGGTAGGAATCAGCCCCAGCATTTT.

The J gene is TRBJ1-2, the V gene TRBV28; TRBD1 matches at 7 bases. The ends lost 10 bases at V and 6 bases at J; junction bases unmatched: 8. Germline V gives CDR1 MDHEN, CDR2 SYDVKM. This CDR3 spans 12 amino acids. CDR3 amino acids: CATRGQADGYTF. CDR3 coding DNA: TGTGCCACTAGGGGGCAGGCGGATGGCTACACCTTC.

The chain combines TRBV4-1 with TRBJ2-3; D remains ambiguous. With 0 bases removed from V and 5 bases from J, the gap between germline ends came to 6 bases. The length of the CDR3 is 13 residues. Looked up from germline, CDR1 is MGHRA and CDR2 is YSYEKL. CDR3 sequence (DNA): TGCGCCAGCAGCCAAGATAGGGAAGATACGCAGTATTTT. Translating it yields CASSQDREDTQYF.

The chain employs TRBV5-1 and TRBJ2-1; TRBD2 matches at 8 bases. CDR3 size: 14 residues. Germline V gene data show CDR1 as SGHRS and CDR2 as YFSETQ. After removal of 6 bases from V and 5 bases from J, the junction contained 7 bases not matched to a gene. CDR3 residues: CASTRGLGNNEQFF. CDR3 coding DNA: TGCGCCAGCACGAGGGGACTAGGTAACAATGAGCAGTTCTTC. The full variable domain, with the rest looked up from reference TRBV5-1 and TRBJ2-1, is KAGVTQTPRYLIKTRGQQVTLSCSPISGHRSVSWYQQTPGQGLQFLFEYFSETQRNKGNFPGRFSGRQFSNSRSEMNVSTLELGDSALYLCASTRGLGNNEQFFGPGTRLTVL.

The chain has TRBV6-2 or TRBV6-3 and TRBJ1-6; D is unresolved. This CDR3 is 13 amino acids long. Per germline, CDR1 MNHEY and CDR2 SVGEGT. The V gene lost 3 bases and the J gene lost 6 bases, with 6 bases spanning the gap. The CDR3 region is CASSYQPNSPLHF. CDR3 nucleotide sequence: TGTGCCAGCAGTTATCAACCTAATTCACCCCTCCACTTT.